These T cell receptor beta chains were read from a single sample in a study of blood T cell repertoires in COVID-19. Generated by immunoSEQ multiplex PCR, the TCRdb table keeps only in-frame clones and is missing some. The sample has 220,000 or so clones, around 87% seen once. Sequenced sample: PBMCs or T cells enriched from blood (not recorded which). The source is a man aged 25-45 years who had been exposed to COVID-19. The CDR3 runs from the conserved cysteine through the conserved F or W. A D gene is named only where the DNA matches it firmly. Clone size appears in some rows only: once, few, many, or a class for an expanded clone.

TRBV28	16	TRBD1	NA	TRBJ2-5	TGTGCCAGCAGTTACAATACAGGACAGGGGAGAGAGACCCAGTACTTC	CASSYNTGQGRETQYF
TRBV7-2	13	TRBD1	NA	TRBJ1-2	TGTGCCAGCAGCTCCGGACAGGGACATGGCTACACCTTC	CASSSGQGHGYTF
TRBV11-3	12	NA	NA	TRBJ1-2	TGTGCCAGCAGCTTAGCCGGCGGAGTCCTACGCTTC	CASSLAGGVLRF
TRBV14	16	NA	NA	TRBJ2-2	TGTGCCAGCAGCATAACAGGGTTTGCGAACACCGGGGAGCTGTTTTTT	CASSITGFANTGELFF
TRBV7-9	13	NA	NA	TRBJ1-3	TGTGCCAGCAGCTCAGGGCTCGGAAACACCATATATTTT	CASSSGLGNTIYF
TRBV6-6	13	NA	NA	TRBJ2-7	TGTGCCAGCGGAAAGGGTCGGGAATACGAGCAGTACTTC	CASGKGREYEQYF
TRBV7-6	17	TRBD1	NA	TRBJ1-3	TGTGCCAGCAGCCTGATCTCCGGGACAGGTGAAAGAAACACCATATATTTT	CASSLISGTGERNTIYF
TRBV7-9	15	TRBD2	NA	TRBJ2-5	TGTGCCAGCAGCTTAGTGCTAGCGGGGAGGGAGACCCAGTACTTC	CASSLVLAGRETQYF
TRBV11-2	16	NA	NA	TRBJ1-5	TGTGCCAGCAGCCTTACCGACACCATTGCCAATCAGCCCCAGCATTTT	CASSLTDTIANQPQHF
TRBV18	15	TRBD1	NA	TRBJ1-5	TGTGCCAGCTCACCACAGACAGGGGGGAATCAGCCCCAGCATTTT	CASSPQTGGNQPQHF
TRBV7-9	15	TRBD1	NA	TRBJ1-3	TGTGCCAGCAGCTTAATCAGGGGGCTGGAAAACACCATATATTTT	CASSLIRGLENTIYF
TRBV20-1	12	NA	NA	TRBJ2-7	TGCAGTGCTAGTTTGTTGGGCCACGAGCAGTACTTC	CSASLLGHEQYF
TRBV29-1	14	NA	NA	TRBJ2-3	TGCAGCCTCCGAAGATGGCAGGGGGGAGATACGCAGTATTTT	CSLRRWQGGDTQYF
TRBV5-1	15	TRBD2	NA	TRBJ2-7	TGCGCCAGCAGCTTGGGGGCTAGCGGGACCTACGAGCAGTACTTC	CASSLGASGTYEQYF
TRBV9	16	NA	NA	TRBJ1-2	TGTGCCAGCAGCGTAGACGTTACCAACGGTCTCGATGGCTACACCTTC	CASSVDVTNGLDGYTF
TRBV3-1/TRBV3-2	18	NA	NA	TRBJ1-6	TGTGCCAGCAGCCAAGACCGGCCAGGGACAAGCTATAATTCACCCCTCCACTTT	CASSQDRPGTSYNSPLHF
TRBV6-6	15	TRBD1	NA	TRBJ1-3	TGTGCCAGCAGGGACAGGGCACCGCCTGGAAACACCATATATTTT	CASRDRAPPGNTIYF
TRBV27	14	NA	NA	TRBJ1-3	TGTGCCAGCAGTGGGAGCAACTCTGGAAACACCATATATTTT	CASSGSNSGNTIYF
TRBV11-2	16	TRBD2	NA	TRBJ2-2	TGTGCCAGCAGCTCCGGACGGGGGGGCCAAACCGGGGAGCTGTTTTTT	CASSSGRGGQTGELFF
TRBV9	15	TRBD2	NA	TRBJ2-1	TGTGCCAGCAGCTCCGGGACTAGGGGGTACAATGAGCAGTTCTTC	CASSSGTRGYNEQFF
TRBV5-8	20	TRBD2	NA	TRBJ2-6	TGTGCCAGCAGCTTCAGGGGAAGGACTAGCGGGGGATCAGGGGCCAACGTCCTGACTTTC	CASSFRGRTSGGSGANVLTF
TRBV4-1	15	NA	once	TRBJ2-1	TGCGCCAGCAGCCAAGCATCATCGGGTCGGGATGAGCAGTTCTTC	CASSQASSGRDEQFF
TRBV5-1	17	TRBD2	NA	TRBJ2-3	TGCGCCAGCACCTCATGGGGAGGGAGAGGGAGCACAGATACGCAGTATTTT	CASTSWGGRGSTDTQYF
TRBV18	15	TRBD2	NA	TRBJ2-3	TGTGCCAGCTCACCTCCGACGGGAGCGGGGGATACGCAGTATTTT	CASSPPTGAGDTQYF
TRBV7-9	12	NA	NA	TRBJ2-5	TGTGCGGTAGAGCTCCCGGGGGAGACCCAGTACTTC	CAVELPGETQYF
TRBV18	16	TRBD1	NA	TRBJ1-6	TGTGCCAGCTCACCACGAGACAGGGTACATAATTCACCCCTCCACTTT	CASSPRDRVHNSPLHF
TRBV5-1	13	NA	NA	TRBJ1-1	TGCGCCAGCAGCACTGGAGTGAACACTGAAGCTTTCTTT	CASSTGVNTEAFF
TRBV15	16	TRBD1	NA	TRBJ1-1	TGTGCCACCAGCAGAGACCTTGGACAGGCAAACCTTAAAGCTTTCTTT	CATSRDLGQANLKAFF
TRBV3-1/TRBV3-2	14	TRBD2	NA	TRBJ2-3	TGTGCCAGCAGCCAGCTAGCGGGGACAGATACGCAGTATTTT	CASSQLAGTDTQYF
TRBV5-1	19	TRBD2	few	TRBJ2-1	TGCGCCAGCAGCACCGGACTAGCGGGGGGCCCGAGCTCCTACAATGAGCAGTTCTTC	CASSTGLAGGPSSYNEQFF
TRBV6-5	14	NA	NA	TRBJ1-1	TGTGCCAGCAGCACTGGACACCTGAACACTGAAGCTTTCTTT	CASSTGHLNTEAFF
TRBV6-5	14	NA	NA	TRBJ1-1	TGTGCCAGCAGTTACTCACCCCAACGGGCGGGGGCTTTCTTT	CASSYSPQRAGAFF
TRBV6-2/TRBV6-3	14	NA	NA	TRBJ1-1	TGTGCCAGCAGCCCGAGTCGGGTGAACACTGAAGCTTTCTTT	CASSPSRVNTEAFF
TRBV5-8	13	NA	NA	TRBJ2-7	TGTGCCAGCAGTACCGGGACTTATTACGAGCAGTACTTC	CASSTGTYYEQYF
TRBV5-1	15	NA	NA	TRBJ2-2	TGCGCCAGCAGTTCGGGGGATACGAACACCGGGGAGCTGTTTTTT	CASSSGDTNTGELFF
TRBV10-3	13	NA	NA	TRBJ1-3	TGTGCCATCAAGGGAGGTTCTGGAAACACCATATATTTT	CAIKGGSGNTIYF
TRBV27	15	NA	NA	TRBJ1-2	TGTGCCAGCAGTTCCGCAGGTCAGGGACTCTATGGCTACACCTTC	CASSSAGQGLYGYTF
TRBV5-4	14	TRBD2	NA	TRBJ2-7	TGTGCCAGCAGCCCCAAGGGAGGGGTTAACGAGCAGTACTTC	CASSPKGGVNEQYF
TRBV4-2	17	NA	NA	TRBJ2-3	TGTGCCAGCAGCCAAGAAGTAAGGGCGGGGCCGTCAGATACGCAGTATTTT	CASSQEVRAGPSDTQYF
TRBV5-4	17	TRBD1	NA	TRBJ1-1	TGTGCCAGCAGCTTGGATCCGGGACAGGGTGGGAACACTGAAGCTTTCTTT	CASSLDPGQGGNTEAFF
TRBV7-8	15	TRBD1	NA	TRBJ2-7	TGTGCCAGCAGCATACCGGGACAGGGGTCCTACGAGCAGTACTTC	CASSIPGQGSYEQYF
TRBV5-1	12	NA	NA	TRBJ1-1	TGCGCCAGCAGCTCAAGGGGAACTGAAGCTTTCTTT	CASSSRGTEAFF
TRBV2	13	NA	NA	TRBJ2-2	TGTGCCAGCAATGAGGAGTTGCCCGGGGAGCTGTTTTTT	CASNEELPGELFF
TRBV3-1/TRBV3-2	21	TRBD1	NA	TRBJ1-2	TGTGCCAGCAAAAGAGAGTATCATTCACAGACAGGGGGCGAGGGAAACTATGGCTACACCTTC	CASKREYHSQTGGEGNYGYTF